A single sample gave rise to the 7 T cell receptor beta chains below, sequenced in a study of blood T cell repertoires in COVID-19. TCRdb keeps only in-frame clones here, not all; method: immunoSEQ multiplex PCR. This table has approximately 170,000 clones, about 85% appearing once. The sample was peripheral blood. These receptors were collected from a woman older than 75 in a cohort sampled during active or convalescent COVID-19.

This sequence joins TRBV27 and TRBJ1-2; the match to TRBD1 covers 7 bases. Trimming removed 6 bases from V and 3 bases from J; junction bases left unmatched: 13. Germline V gene sequence: CDR1 MNHEY, CDR2 SMNVEV (reference sequence). The CDR3 runs to 16 residues. The CDR3, as DNA: TGTGCCAGCAGCGCGGCACGGGGACAGTACCACTATGGCTACACCTTC. Translated: CASSAARGQYHYGYTF.

The chain carries TRBV11-3 and TRBJ2-7; D remains unclear. The CDR3 length is 13 residues. The V gene lost 2 bases and the J gene lost 6 bases, with 11 bases spanning the gap. In germline, CDR1 is SGHNT, CDR2 YENEEA. The CDR3 coding sequence is TGTGCCAGCAGCTTACCGGCCCCGGGCGAGCAGTACTTC. Its protein product is CASSLPAPGEQYF.

The rearrangement links TRBV27 to TRBJ1-2; TRBD1 matches at 7 bases. The germline gives CDR1 MNHEY, CDR2 SMNVEV (reference sequence). CDR3 length: 15 residues. The V and J ends lost 5 bases and 4 bases, in that order; junction bases with no gene match: 10. The CDR3 loop reads CASSQGRGLGYGYTF. The DNA for the CDR3 is TGTGCCAGCAGTCAAGGAAGGGGGCTTGGCTATGGCTACACCTTC.

This clone was detected only once. The chain has TRBV3-1 (or the pseudogene TRBV3-2) and TRBJ1-2; the D is unclear. Between the trimmed V and J ends, which lost 1 base and 7 bases, there was a span of 10 bases. The CDR3 runs 13 residues. Looked up from germline, CDR1 is LGHDT and CDR2 is YNNKEL (reference sequence). As DNA, the CDR3 is TGTGCCAGCAGCCAAGCCCTAACTCTTGGCTACACCTTC. This sequence encodes CASSQALTLGYTF.

This chain uses TRBV7-9 with TRBJ2-7, with TRBD1 identical over 10 bases. Germline trimming cut 6 bases from V and 8 bases from J; bases unmatched to any gene: 10. The CDR3 loop spans 14 amino acids. CDR1 and CDR2 (germline): SEHNR, FQNEAQ (reference sequence). CDR3 nucleotides: TGTGCCAGCAGATCCGGGACAGGGGATATCAAGCAGTACTTC. Translating it yields CASRSGTGDIKQYF.

The rearrangement links TRBV21-1 to TRBJ1-5. TRBV21-1 is deemed a pseudogene. The CDR3 has 15 amino acids. CDR3 sequence (DNA): TGTGCCAGCAGTCACCCGGGTAGGCGCAATCAGCCCCAGCATTTT. Amino acid sequence: CASSHPGRRNQPQHF.

This sequence joins TRBV14 and TRBJ2-1; TRBD2 aligns across 13 bases. This CDR3 contains 19 residues. V shed 4 bases and J 4 bases; nucleotides not matched to a gene: 13. CDR1 and CDR2 (germline): SGHDN, FVKESK. The CDR3 reads CASSPGHWETSGGYNEQFF. CDR3 nucleotide sequence: TGTGCCAGCAGCCCAGGACATTGGGAGACTAGCGGGGGGTACAATGAGCAGTTCTTC.